This T cell receptor (beta chain) was identified during a study of cytomegalovirus exposure and HLA in healthy donors. Both 60 Vbeta primers and 13 Jbeta primers went into the PCR. Sequencing was performed with immunoSEQ multiplex PCR; in TCRdb, only in-frame clones are kept and a portion is missing. The data show roughly 200,000 clones, with just over 75% seen just once and around 2.9% held by the top ten. Germline lookup yields CDR1 SGHRS and CDR2 YFSETQ. Losses at the gene ends were 2 bases for V and 7 bases for J; bases not matched to a gene: 6. The CDR3 has 15 amino acids. This clonotype was sampled from a woman aged 55-75 years in good health and CMV-seropositive. Material: PBMCs. The V call is TRBV5-1, the J call TRBJ2-1; 10 positions match TRBD1. CDR3 region: CASSLGTGELNEQFF. The CDR3 region has the DNA TGCGCCAGCAGCTTAGGGACAGGGGAGTTAAATGAGCAGTTCTTC. The variable domain in full, with the rest retrieved from reference TRBV5-1 and TRBJ2-1, is KAGVTQTPRYLIKTRGQQVTLSCSPISGHRSVSWYQQTPGQGLQFLFEYFSETQRNKGNFPGRFSGRQFSNSRSEMNVSTLELGDSALYLCASSLGTGELNEQFFGPGTRLTVL.